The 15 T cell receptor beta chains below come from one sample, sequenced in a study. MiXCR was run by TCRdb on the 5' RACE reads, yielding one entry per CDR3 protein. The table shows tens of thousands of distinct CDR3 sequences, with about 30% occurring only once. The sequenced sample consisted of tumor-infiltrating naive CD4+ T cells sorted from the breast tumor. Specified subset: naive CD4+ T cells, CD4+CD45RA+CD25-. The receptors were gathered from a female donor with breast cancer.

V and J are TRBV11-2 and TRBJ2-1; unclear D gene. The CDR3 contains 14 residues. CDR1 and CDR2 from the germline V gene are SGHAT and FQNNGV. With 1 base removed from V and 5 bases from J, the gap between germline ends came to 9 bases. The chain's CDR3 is CASSLVGGHNEQFF. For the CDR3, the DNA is TGTGCCAGCAGCTTAGTGGGCGGCCACAATGAGCAGTTCTTC.

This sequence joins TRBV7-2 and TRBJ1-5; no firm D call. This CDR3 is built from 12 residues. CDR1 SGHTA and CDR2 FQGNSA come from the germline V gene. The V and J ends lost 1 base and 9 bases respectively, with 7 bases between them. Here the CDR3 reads CASSLDARPQHF. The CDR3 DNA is TGTGCCAGCAGCTTAGATGCCCGGCCCCAGCATTTT.

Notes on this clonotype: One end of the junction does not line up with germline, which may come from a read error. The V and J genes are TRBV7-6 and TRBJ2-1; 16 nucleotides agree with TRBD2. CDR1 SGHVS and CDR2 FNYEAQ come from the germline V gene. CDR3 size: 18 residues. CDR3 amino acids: CASSFSPGLAGGLDEQFF. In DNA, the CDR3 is TGTGCTAGCAGCTTTTCTCCGGGACTAGCGGGAGGGCTAGATGAGCAGTTCTTC.

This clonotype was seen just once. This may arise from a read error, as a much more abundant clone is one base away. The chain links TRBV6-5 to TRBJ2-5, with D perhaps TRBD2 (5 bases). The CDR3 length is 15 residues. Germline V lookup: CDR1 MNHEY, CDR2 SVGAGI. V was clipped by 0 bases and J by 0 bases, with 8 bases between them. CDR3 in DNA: TGTGCCAGCAGTTACTCGCACGGGGACCAAGAGACCCAGTACTTC. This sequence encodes CASSYSHGDQETQYF.

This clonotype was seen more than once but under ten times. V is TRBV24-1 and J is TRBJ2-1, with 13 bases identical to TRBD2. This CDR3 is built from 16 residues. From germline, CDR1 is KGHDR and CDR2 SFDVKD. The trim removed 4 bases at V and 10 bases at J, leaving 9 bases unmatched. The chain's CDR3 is CATSDPGTSGMWEQFF. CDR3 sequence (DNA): TGTGCCACCAGTGACCCTGGGACTAGCGGGATGTGGGAGCAGTTCTTC.

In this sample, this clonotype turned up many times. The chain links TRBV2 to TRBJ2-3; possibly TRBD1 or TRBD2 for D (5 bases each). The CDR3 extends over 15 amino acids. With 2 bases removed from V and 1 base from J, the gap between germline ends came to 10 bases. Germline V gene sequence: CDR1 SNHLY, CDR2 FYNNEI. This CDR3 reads CASSEKGTRTDTQYF. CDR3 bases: TGTGCCAGCAGTGAAAAGGGGACGCGCACAGATACGCAGTATTTT.

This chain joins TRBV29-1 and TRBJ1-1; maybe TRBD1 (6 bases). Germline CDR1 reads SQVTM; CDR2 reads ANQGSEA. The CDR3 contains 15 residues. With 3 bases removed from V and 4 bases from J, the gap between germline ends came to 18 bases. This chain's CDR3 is CSVEMTGSRITEAFF. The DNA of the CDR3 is TGCAGCGTTGAGATGACAGGCTCCCGGATCACTGAAGCTTTCTTT.

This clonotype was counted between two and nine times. CDR3 DNA sequence: TGTGCCAGTAGTCAATCGACGACAGGGAACACTGAAGCTTTCTTT. Protein sequence: CASSQSTTGNTEAFF. The chain combines TRBV19 with TRBJ1-1; possible D gene TRBD1, 6 bases. V lost 5 bases and J lost 1, with 14 bases in between. This CDR3 has 15 amino acids. Germline-derived CDR1 and CDR2 are LNHDA and SQIVND (reference sequence).

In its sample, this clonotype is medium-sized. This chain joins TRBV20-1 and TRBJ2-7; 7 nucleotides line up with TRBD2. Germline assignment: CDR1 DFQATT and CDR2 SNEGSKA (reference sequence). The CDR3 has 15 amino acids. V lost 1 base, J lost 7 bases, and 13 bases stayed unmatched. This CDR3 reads CSARVPSAGMGEQYF. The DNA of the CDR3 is TGCAGTGCTAGAGTCCCATCAGCGGGGATGGGGGAGCAGTACTTC.

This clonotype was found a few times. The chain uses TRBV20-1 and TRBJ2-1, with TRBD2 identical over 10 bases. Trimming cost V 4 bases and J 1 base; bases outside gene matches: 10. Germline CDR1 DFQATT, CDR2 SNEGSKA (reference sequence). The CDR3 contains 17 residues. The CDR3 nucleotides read TGCAGTGCTACGTCGTCTAGCGGGAGAGGTTCCTACAATGAGCAGTTCTTC. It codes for CSATSSSGRGSYNEQFF.

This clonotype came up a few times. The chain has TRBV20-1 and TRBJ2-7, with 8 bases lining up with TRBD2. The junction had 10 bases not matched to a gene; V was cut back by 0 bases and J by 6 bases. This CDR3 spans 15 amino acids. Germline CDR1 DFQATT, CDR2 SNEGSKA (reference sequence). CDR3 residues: CSARDRGGRSPEQYF. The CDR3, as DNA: TGCAGTGCTAGAGATAGGGGCGGGAGGTCCCCCGAGCAGTACTTC.

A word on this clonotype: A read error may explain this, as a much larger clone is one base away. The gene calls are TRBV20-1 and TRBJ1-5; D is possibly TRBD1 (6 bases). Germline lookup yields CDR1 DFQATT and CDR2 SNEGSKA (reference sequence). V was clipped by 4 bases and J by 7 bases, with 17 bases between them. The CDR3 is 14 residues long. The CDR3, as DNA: TGCAGTGCTACAACAGGGCCACTCGGGCAGCCCCAGCATTTT. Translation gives CSATTGPLGQPQHF.

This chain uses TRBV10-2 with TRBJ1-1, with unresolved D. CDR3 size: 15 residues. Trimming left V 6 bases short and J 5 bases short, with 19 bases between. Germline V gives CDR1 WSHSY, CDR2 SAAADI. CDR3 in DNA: TGCGCCAGCAGGGAGGGCGCAGCTTCGGAGACTGAAGCTTTCTTT. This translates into CASREGAASETEAFF.

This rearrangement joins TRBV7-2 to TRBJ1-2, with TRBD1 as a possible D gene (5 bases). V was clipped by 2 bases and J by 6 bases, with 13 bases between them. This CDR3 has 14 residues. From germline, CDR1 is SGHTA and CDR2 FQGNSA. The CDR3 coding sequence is TGTGCCAGCAGCTTACGCGACAGATTGGATGGCTACACCTTC. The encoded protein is CASSLRDRLDGYTF.

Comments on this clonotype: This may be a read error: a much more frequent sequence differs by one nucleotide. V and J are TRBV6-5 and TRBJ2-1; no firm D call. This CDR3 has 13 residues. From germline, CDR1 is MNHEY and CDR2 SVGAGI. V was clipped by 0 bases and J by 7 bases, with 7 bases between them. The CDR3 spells CASSYSCGNEQFF. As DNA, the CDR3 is TGTGCCAGCAGTTACTCGTGCGGTAATGAGCAGTTCTTC.